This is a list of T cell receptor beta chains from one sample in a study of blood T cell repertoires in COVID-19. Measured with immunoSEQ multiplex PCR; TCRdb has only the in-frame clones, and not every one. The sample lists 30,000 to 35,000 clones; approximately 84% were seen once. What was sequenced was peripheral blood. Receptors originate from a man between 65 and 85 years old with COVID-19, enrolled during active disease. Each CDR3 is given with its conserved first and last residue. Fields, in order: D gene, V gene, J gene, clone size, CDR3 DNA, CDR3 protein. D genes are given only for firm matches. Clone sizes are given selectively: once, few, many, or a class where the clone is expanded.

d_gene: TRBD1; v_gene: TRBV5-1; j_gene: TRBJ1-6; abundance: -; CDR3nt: TGCGCCAGCAGCCGCATAGGGACAGTCGTAAATTCACCCCTCCACTTT; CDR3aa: CASSRIGTVVNSPLHF
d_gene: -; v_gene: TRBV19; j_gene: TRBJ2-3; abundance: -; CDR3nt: TGTGCCAGTAAATACCGGGGCACAGATACGCAGTATTTT; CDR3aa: CASKYRGTDTQYF
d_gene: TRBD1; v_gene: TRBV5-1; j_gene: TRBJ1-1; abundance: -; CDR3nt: TGCGCCAGCAGCCAGACAGGGAGCACTGAAGCTTTCTTT; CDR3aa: CASSQTGSTEAFF
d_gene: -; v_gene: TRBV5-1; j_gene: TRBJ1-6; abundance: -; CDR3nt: TGCGCCAGCAGCTTGGACATGGCTAATTCACCCCTCCACTTT; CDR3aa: CASSLDMANSPLHF
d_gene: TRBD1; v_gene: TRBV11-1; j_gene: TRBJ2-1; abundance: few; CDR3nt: TGTGCCAGCAGCCTCGGGACAGGGGAGGGGAATGAGCAGTTCTTC; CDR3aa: CASSLGTGEGNEQFF
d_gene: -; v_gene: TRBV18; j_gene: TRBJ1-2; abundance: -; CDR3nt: TGTGCCAGCGCGAGAACCGGGACAACCCCTGGCTACACCTTC; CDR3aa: CASARTGTTPGYTF
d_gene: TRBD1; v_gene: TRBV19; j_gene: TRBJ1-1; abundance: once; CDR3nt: TGTGCCAGTAGTATCCCCCGACAGGGGGAGGCCAAAGGAGCTTTCTTT; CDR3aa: CASSIPRQGEAKGAFF
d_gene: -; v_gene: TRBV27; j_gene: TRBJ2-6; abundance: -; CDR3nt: TGTGCCAGCAGGGACAGCATTGGGACTATCGGGGCCAACGTCCTGACTTTC; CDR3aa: CASRDSIGTIGANVLTF
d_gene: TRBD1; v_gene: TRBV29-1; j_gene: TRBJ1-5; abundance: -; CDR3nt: TGCAGCGTTGCCCAGGGGGCCGGCAATCAGCCCCAGCATTTT; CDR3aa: CSVAQGAGNQPQHF
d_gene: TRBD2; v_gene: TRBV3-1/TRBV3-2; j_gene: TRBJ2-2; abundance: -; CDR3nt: TGTGCCAGCAGCCAAGAAAAGCGGGAAATATCGTACACCGGGGAGCTGTTTTTT; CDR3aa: CASSQEKREISYTGELFF
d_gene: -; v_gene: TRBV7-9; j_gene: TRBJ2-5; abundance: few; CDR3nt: TGTGCCAGCAGCTTAACTGTCGGGATACGCTTGGGGGAGACCCAGTACTTC; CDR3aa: CASSLTVGIRLGETQYF
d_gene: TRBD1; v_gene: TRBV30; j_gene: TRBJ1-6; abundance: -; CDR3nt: TGTGCCTGGAGAACAGGGGCAGTCCCCTTTTCACCCCTCCACTTT; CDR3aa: CAWRTGAVPFSPLHF
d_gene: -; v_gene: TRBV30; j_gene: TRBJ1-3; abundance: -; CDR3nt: TGTGCCTGGGCCCCCCTTGGGGCACTCTCTGGAAACACCATATATTTT; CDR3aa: CAWAPLGALSGNTIYF
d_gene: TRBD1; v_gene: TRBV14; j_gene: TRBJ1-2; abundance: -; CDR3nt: TGTGCCAGCAGCCAAGCAGGGGGCGGATATGGCTACACCTTC; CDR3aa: CASSQAGGGYGYTF
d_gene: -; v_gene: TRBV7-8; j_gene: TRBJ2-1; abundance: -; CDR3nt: TGTGCCAGCAGGTCTCACAGGGCTTATGAGCAGTTCTTC; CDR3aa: CASRSHRAYEQFF
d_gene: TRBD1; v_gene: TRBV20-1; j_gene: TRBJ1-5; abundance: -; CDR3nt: TGCAGTGCTAGTCCTCCCCCCCTGACAGGGTCGGACCAGCCCCAGCATTTT; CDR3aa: CSASPPPLTGSDQPQHF
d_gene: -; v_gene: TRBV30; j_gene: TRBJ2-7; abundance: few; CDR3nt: TGTGCCTGGAATAGTCTGAGGACTTACGAGCAGTACTTC; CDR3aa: CAWNSLRTYEQYF
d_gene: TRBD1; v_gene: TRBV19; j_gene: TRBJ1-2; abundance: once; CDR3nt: TGTGCCAGTAGTATAGTGGACAGGGAGGGCTACACCTTC; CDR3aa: CASSIVDREGYTF
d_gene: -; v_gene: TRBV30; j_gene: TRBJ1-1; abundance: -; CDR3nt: TGTGCCTGGACCCAACTCCAGGGGCGTGAAGCTTTCTTT; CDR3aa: CAWTQLQGREAFF
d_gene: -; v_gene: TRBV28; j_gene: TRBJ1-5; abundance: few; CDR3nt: TGTGCCAGCAGTTACAGGGTGCAGCCCCAGCATTTT; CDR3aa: CASSYRVQPQHF
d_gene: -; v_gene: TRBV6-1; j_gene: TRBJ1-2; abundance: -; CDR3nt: TGTGCCAGCAGTGAAGCAGGGGCCGGGAGCCATGGCTACACCTTC; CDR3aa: CASSEAGAGSHGYTF
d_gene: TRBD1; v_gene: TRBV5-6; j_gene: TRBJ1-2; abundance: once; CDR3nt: TGTGCCAGCAGCTTGGTAGCTACAGGGGTCCTGTGGATTGATGGCTACACCTTC; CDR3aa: CASSLVATGVLWIDGYTF
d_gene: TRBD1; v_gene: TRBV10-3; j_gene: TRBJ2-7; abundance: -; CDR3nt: TGTGCCATCAGGGACCTGGGACAGGGTCCCTACGAGCAGTACTTC; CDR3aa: CAIRDLGQGPYEQYF
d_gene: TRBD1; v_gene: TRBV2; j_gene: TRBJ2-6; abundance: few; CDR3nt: TGTGCCAGGCAGACAGGGGCCGGGGCCAACGTCCTGACTTTC; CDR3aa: CARQTGAGANVLTF
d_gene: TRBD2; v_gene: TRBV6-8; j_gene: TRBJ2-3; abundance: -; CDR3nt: TGTGCCAGCAGTAGCCCTAACAGGGAGCGGGAGAGGGGGAATAGCACAGATACGCAGTATTTT; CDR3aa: CASSSPNRERERGNSTDTQYF
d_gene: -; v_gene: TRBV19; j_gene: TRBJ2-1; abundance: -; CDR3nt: TGTGCCAGTAATCAGGCAGCCAACTCCTACAATGAGCAGTTCTTC; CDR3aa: CASNQAANSYNEQFF
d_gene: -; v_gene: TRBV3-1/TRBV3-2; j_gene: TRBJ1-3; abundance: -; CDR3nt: TGTGCCAGCAGCCAACCGCCGGTAGGAAACACCATATATTTT; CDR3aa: CASSQPPVGNTIYF
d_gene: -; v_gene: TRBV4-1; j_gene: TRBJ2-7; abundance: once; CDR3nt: TGCGCCAGCAGCAACAACTACGAGCAGTACTTC; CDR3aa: CASSNNYEQYF
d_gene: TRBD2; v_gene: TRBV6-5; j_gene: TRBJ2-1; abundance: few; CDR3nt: TGTGCCATCGTTTACGGGACTAGCGGGAGAAATGAGCAGTTCTTC; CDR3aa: CAIVYGTSGRNEQFF
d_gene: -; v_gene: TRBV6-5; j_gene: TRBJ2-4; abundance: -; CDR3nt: TGTGCCAGCGCGCGCGGGGACAAAAACATTCAGTACTTC; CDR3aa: CASARGDKNIQYF
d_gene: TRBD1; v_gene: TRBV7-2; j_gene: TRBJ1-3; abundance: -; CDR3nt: TGTGCCAGCAGCTTGACAGGGGGCTCTGGAAACACCATATATTTT; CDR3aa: CASSLTGGSGNTIYF
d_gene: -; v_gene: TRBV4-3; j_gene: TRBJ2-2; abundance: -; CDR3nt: TGCGCCAGCAGCCAAGAACGGCAAGCCCCACTAAACACCGGGGAGCTGTTTTTT; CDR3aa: CASSQERQAPLNTGELFF
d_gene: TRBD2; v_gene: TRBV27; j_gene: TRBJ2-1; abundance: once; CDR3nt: TGTGCCAGCAGCCCCACTAGCGGGAGGTTTAATGAGCAGTTCTTC; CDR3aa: CASSPTSGRFNEQFF
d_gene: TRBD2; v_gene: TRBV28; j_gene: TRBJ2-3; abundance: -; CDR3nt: TGTGCCAGCGCAACCGGGACTAGCGCAGATACGCAGTATTTT; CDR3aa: CASATGTSADTQYF
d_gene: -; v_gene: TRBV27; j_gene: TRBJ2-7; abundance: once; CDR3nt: TGTGCCAGCAGCCCTGAACAGGGTAACTACGAGCAGTACTTC; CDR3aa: CASSPEQGNYEQYF
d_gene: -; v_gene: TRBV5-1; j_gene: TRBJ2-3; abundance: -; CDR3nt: TGCGCCAGCAGCCCACATGCCGCAGATACGCAGTATTTT; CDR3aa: CASSPHAADTQYF
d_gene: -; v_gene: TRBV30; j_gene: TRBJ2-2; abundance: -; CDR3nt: TGTGCCTGGAGTGTATCGCTCAAGGGCACAGGGAAAACCGGGGAGCTGTTTTTT; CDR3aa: CAWSVSLKGTGKTGELFF
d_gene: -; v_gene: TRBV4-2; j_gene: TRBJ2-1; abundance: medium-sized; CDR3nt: TGTGCCAGCAGCCAAGCGGGAGCATACAATGAGCAGTTCTTC; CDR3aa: CASSQAGAYNEQFF
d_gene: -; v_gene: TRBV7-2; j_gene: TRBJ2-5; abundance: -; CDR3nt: TGTGCCAGCAGCCTCCAAGAGACCCAGTACTTC; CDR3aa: CASSLQETQYF
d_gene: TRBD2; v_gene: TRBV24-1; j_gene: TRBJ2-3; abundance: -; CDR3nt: TGTGCCACCAGTGACCCCTCACTAGCGGGAGAGTGGACGCAGTATTTT; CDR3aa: CATSDPSLAGEWTQYF
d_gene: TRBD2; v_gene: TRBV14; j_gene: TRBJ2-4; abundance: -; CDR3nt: TGTGCCAGCAGCCAAGATAGGCGGGAGAAAAACATTCAGTACTTC; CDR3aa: CASSQDRREKNIQYF
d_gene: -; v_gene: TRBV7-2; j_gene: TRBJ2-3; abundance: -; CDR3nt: TGTGCCAGCAGCCCGCTCCAGGATACGCAGTATTTT; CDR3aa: CASSPLQDTQYF
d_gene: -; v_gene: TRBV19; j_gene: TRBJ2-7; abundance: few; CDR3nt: TGTGCCAGTAGTATAACAGGTCTCTCCTACGAGCAGTACTTC; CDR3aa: CASSITGLSYEQYF
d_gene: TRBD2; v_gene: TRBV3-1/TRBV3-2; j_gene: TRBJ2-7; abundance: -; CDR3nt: TGTGCCAGCAGCCCCCTAGGGAGGGCGAGGTGGGACGAGCAGTACTTC; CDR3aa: CASSPLGRARWDEQYF
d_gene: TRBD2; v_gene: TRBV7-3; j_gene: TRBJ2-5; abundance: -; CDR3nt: TGTGCCAGCAGCCTCGGCGGGGGACCTCAAAAGACCCAGTACTTC; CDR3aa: CASSLGGGPQKTQYF
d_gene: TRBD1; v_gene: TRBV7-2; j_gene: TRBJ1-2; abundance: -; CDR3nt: TGTGCCAGCAGCCCCCGACGGACAGGGATCTATGGCTACACCTTC; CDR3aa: CASSPRRTGIYGYTF
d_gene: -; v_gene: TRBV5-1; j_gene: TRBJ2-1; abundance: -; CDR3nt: TGCGCCAGCAGCTTCAGGGGCAATGAGCAGTTCTTC; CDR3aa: CASSFRGNEQFF
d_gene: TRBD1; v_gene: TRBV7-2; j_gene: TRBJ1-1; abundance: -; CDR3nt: TGTGCCAGCAGCTTAATCCAGGGGGCTGTCACTGAAGCTTTCTTT; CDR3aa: CASSLIQGAVTEAFF
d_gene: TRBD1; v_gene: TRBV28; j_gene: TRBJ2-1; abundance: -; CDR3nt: TGTGCCAGCAGTTTCTTGACAGGGACCTACAATGAGCAGTTCTTC; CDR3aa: CASSFLTGTYNEQFF
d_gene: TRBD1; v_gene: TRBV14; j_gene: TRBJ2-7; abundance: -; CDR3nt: TGTGCCAGCAGCCCCCGGGAGTCGGGACAGGCCTACGAGCAGTACTTC; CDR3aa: CASSPRESGQAYEQYF
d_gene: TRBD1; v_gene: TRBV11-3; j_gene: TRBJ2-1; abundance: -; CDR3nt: TGTGCCAGCAGCTTAGCGATTACAGGGGGCTCTTACAACAATGAGCAGTTCTTC; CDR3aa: CASSLAITGGSYNNEQFF
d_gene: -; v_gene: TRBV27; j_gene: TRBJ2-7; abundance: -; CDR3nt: TGTGCCAGCAGTCCTACTGTAGCTGGCGAGCAGTACTTC; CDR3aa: CASSPTVAGEQYF
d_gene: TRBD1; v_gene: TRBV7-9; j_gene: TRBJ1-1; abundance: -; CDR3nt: TGTGCCAGCAGCTTCACCGGGACAGGGGTCACTGAAGCTTTCTTT; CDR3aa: CASSFTGTGVTEAFF
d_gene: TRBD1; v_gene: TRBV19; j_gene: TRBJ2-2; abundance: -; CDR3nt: TGTGCCAGTAAGAGACAGGGTCCCACCGGGGAGCTGTTTTTT; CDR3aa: CASKRQGPTGELFF
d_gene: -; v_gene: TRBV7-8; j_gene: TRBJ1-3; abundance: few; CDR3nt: TGTGCCAGCAGCCCCCGGGACTCTGGAAACACCATATATTTT; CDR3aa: CASSPRDSGNTIYF
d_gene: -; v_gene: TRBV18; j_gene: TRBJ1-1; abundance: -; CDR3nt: TGTGCCAGCTCACCCACAAACTACCGGAACACTGAAGCTTTCTTT; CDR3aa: CASSPTNYRNTEAFF
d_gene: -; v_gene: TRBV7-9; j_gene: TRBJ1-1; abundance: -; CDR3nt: TGTGCCAGCGGAAACTCAGGGAACACTGAAGCTTTCTTT; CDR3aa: CASGNSGNTEAFF
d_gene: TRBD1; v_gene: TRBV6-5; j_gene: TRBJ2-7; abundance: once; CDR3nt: TGTGCCAGCACCAGGACAGGGGGCTACGAGCAGTACTTC; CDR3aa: CASTRTGGYEQYF
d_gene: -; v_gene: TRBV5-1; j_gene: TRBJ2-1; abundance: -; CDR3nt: TGCGCCAGCAGCTTGAGCCTGAGCTCCTACAATGAGCAGTTCTTC; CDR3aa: CASSLSLSSYNEQFF